This is a list of T cell receptor beta chains from one sample in a study of blood T cell repertoires in COVID-19. This table comes from immunoSEQ multiplex PCR, and its TCRdb copy is limited to in-frame clones, with some not included. The data hold about 200,000 clones, with 70% to 90% observed a single time. The sample was peripheral blood. These receptors were taken from a human donor with active or convalescent COVID-19. The donor label of this sample is uncertain. Each CDR3 is given with its conserved first and last residue.

v_call,j_call,cdr3_aa
TRBV4-3,TRBJ1-5,CASSQDSGYGQPQHF
TRBV10-3,TRBJ1-4,CAISERGLNEKLFF
TRBV5-1,TRBJ2-3,CASSFSTDTQYF
TRBV19,TRBJ2-7,CASSKSLTSGTVNEQYF
TRBV12-5,TRBJ1-4,CASGLVLGGFGEKLFF
TRBV7-2,TRBJ1-4,CASSSLSGTVNEKLFF
TRBV12-3/TRBV12-4,TRBJ1-3,CASQTGSGNTIYF
TRBV30,TRBJ1-5,CAWSVQGLSAQHF
TRBV7-2,TRBJ2-5,CASSFIGEETQYF
TRBV9,TRBJ1-1,CASSGNRGEAFF
TRBV7-8,TRBJ1-4,CASSYGQTTNEKLFF
TRBV6-5,TRBJ1-5,CASSPLAGGTQPQHF
TRBV30,TRBJ2-1,CAWSIPGPVYNEQFF
TRBV5-1,TRBJ1-2,CASSPGGLGYGYTF
TRBV9,TRBJ2-3,CASSLGLAGPTDTQYF
TRBV7-3,TRBJ2-3,CASSPASGGTDTQYF
TRBV7-3,TRBJ2-3,CASSLRGQFTDTQYF
TRBV4-3,TRBJ1-3,CASSQTGGSGNTIYF
TRBV2,TRBJ2-7,CASSELTSSYEQYF
TRBV6-5,TRBJ2-7,CASRSSVAGYEQYF
TRBV2,TRBJ2-7,CASRFPYAGGPYEQYF
TRBV5-1,TRBJ2-2,CASSLIGGGLSGELFF
TRBV6-6,TRBJ2-7,CASNEIPGQFYEQYF
TRBV7-2,TRBJ2-3,CASSPGLPRTDTQYF
TRBV19,TRBJ1-2,CASSTPHARQGAFNYGYTF
TRBV7-2,TRBJ1-6,CASSFELRNSPLHF
TRBV4-3,TRBJ2-3,CASSLLLGGEADTQYF
TRBV24-1,TRBJ1-1,CATSGQDRTEAFF
TRBV19,TRBJ2-7,CASSTRQGDLKQYF
TRBV27,TRBJ1-4,CASSQQGNEKLFF
TRBV10-2,TRBJ2-6,CASSEAGGALSGANVLTF
TRBV24-1,TRBJ1-5,CATSDTSGSDYQPQHF
TRBV6-5,TRBJ2-5,CASMTSGRPEETQYF
TRBV7-2,TRBJ2-3,CASSTTGQVTDTQYF
TRBV27,TRBJ2-5,CASSLYGFGVRETQYF
TRBV19,TRBJ1-3,CASSIEGSGTIYF
TRBV28,TRBJ1-5,CASREEGAGQPQHF
TRBV6-1,TRBJ1-6,CASSETRSNNSPLHF
TRBV18,TRBJ2-2,CASSPRSGGTGELFF
TRBV6-5,TRBJ1-2,CASILGGAYGYTF
TRBV9,TRBJ1-3,CASSDRHSGNTIYF
TRBV7-6,TRBJ2-3,CASSLVAHPVAGERTDTQYF
TRBV2,TRBJ2-7,CASSPRGHQGYEQYF
TRBV14,TRBJ2-1,CASSPYRDRDFNEQFF
TRBV7-6,TRBJ2-7,CASSPRSGDAYEQYF
TRBV19,TRBJ2-3,CATGTDTDTQYF
TRBV6-2/TRBV6-3,TRBJ2-2,CASTPPPPLSSGELFF
TRBV18,TRBJ2-7,CASSPPYRINRASEQYF
TRBV7-2,TRBJ2-5,CASSFQGAETQYF
TRBV7-9,TRBJ2-3,CASSPTLGLAGGTDTQYF
TRBV4-1,TRBJ1-1,CASSQGQIYTEAFF